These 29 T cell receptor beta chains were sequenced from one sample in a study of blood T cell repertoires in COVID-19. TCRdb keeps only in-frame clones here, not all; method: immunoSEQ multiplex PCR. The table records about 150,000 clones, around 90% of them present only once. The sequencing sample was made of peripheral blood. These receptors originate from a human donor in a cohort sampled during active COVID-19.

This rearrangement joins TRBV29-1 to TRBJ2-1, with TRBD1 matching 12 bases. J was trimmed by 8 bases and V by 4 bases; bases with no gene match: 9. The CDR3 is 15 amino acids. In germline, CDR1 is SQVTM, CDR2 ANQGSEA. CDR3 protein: CSVVGRGTGGDEQFF. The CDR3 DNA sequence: TGCAGCGTTGTGGGAAGAGGGACAGGGGGCGATGAGCAGTTCTTC.

CDR3 sequence (DNA): TGTGCCAGCATGGGGGGCTACGAGCAGTACTTC. It yields the protein CASMGGYEQYF. V is TRBV2 and J is TRBJ2-7; D is possibly TRBD2 (6 bases). Looked up from germline, CDR1 is SNHLY and CDR2 is FYNNEI. The ends were cut back, 7 bases at V and 3 bases at J, with 7 bases in the middle. This CDR3 has 11 amino acids.

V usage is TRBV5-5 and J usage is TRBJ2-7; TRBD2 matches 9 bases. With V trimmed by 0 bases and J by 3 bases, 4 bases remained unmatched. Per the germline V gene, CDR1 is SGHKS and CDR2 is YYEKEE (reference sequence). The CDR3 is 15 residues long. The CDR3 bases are TGTGCCAGCAGCTTGGTAGCGGGGGATCTCTACGAGCAGTACTTC. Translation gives CASSLVAGDLYEQYF.

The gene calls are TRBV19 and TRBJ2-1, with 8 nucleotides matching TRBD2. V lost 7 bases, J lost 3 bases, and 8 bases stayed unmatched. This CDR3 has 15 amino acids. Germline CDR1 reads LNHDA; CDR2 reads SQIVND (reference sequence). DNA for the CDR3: TGTGCCAGTAATCGGGGGGGGCGCTTCTACAATGAGCAGTTCTTC. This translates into CASNRGGRFYNEQFF.

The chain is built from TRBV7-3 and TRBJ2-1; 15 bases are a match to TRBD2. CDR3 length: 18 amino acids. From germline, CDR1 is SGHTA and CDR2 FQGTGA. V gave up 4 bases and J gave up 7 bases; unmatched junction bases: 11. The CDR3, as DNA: TGTGCCAGCAGCTACTCTGGACTAGCGGGAGGGCAAGGTAATGAGCAGTTCTTC. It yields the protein CASSYSGLAGGQGNEQFF. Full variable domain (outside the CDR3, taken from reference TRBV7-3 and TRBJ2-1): GAGVSQTPSNKVTEKGKYVELRCDPISGHTALYWYRQSLGQGPEFLIYFQGTGAADDSGLPNDRFFAVRPEGSVSTLKIQRTERGDSAVYLCASSYSGLAGGQGNEQFFGPGTRLTVL.

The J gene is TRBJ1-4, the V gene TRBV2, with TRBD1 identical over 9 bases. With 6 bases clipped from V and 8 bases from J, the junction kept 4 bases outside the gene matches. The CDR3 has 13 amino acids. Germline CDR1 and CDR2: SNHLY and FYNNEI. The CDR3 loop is CASRGDRAEKLFF. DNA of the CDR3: TGTGCCAGCAGGGGGGACAGGGCCGAAAAACTGTTTTTT. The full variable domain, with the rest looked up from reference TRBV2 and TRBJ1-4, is EPEVTQTPSHQVTQMGQEVILRCVPISNHLYFYWYRQILGQKVEFLVSFYNNEISEKSEIFDDQFSVERPDGSNFTLKIRSTKLEDSAMYFCASRGDRAEKLFFGSGTQLSVL.

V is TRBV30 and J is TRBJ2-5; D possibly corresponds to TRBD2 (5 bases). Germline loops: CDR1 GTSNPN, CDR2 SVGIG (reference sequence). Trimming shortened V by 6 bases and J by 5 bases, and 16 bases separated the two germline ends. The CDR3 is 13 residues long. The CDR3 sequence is CACGNPPKETQYF. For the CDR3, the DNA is TGTGCCTGCGGGAACCCCCCCAAGGAGACCCAGTACTTC.

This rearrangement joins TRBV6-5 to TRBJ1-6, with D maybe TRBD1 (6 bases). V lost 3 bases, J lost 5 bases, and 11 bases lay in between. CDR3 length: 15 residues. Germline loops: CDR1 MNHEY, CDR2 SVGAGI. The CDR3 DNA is TGTGCCAGCAGTTATGGGGGCGGTGATAATTCACCCCTCCACTTT. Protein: CASSYGGGDNSPLHF.

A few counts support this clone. CDR3 nucleotides: TGTGCCAGCTCACCACTTCTTAATTCACCCCTCCACTTT. Translation: CASSPLLNSPLHF. This sequence joins TRBV18 and TRBJ1-6; D not certain. The CDR3 sequence is 13 residues long. Germline assignment: CDR1 KGHSH and CDR2 LQKENI. Trimming took 1 base from V and 6 from J, leaving 4 bases between them. The full variable domain, completed using reference TRBV18 and TRBJ1-6, is NAGVMQNPRHLVRRRGQEARLRCSPMKGHSHVYWYRQLPEEGLKFMVYLQKENIIDESGMPKERFSAEFPKEGPSILRIQQVVRGDSAAYFCASSPLLNSPLHFGNGTRLTVT.

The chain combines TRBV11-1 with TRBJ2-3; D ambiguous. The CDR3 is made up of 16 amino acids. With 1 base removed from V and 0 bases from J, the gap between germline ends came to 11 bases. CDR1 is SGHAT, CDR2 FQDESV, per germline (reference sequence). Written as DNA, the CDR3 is TGTGCCAGCAGCTTAGTCAGCCCGGAGAGCACAGATACGCAGTATTTT. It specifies CASSLVSPESTDTQYF.

CDR3 nucleotides: TGTGCCAGCAGCTTAGGTCGGGGTTCAGAGACCCAGTACTTC. This encodes CASSLGRGSETQYF. V gene TRBV11-3 combines with J gene TRBJ2-5; a possible D gene is TRBD2 (5 bases). Trimming removed 1 base at V and 4 bases at J, with 10 bases between. The CDR3 is 14 amino acids. CDR1 SGHNT and CDR2 YENEEA come from the germline V gene.

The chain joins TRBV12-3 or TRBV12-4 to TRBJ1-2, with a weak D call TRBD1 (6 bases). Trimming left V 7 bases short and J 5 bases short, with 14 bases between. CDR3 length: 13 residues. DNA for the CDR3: TGTGCCAGCAATATAGGGGGAATATATGGCTACACCTTC. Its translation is CASNIGGIYGYTF.

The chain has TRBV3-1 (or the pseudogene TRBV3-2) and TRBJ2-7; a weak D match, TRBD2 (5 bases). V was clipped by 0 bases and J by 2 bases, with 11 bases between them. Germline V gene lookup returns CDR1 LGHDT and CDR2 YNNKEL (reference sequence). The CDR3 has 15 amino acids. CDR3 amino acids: CASSQDPGSPYEQYF. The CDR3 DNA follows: TGTGCCAGCAGCCAAGACCCGGGGTCGCCCTACGAGCAGTACTTC.

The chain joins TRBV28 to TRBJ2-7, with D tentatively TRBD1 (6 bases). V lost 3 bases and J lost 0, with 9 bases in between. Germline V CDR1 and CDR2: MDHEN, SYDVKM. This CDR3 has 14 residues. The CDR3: CASSLARGSYEQYF. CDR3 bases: TGTGCCAGCAGTTTGGCCAGGGGCTCCTACGAGCAGTACTTC.

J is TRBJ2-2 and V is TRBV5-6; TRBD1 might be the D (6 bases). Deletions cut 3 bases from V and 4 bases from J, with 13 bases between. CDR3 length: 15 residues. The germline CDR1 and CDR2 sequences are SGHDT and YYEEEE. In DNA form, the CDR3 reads TGTGCCAGCAGCTGGGGGCGTCTGGGCACCGGGGAGCTGTTTTTT. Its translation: CASSWGRLGTGELFF.

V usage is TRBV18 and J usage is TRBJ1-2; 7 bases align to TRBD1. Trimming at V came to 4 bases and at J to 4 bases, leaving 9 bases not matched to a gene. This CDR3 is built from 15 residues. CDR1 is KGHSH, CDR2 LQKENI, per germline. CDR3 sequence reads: CASSHRQGRGYGYTF. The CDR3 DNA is TGTGCCAGCTCACACCGACAGGGCAGAGGCTATGGCTACACCTTC.

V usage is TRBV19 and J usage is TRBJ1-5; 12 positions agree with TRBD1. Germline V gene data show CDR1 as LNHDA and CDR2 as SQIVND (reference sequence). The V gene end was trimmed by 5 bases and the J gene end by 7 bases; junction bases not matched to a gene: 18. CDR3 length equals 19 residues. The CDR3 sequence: CASSAGTGGERFAGQPQHF. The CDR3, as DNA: TGTGCCAGTAGTGCCGGGACAGGGGGCGAAAGATTTGCGGGACAGCCCCAGCATTTT.

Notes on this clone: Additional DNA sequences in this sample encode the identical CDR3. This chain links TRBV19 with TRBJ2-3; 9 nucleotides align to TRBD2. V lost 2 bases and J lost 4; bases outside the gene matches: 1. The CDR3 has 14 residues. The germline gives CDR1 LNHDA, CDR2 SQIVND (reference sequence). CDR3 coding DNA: TGTGCCAGTAGTATACTAGCGGGGCCAGATACGCAGTATTTT. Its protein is CASSILAGPDTQYF.

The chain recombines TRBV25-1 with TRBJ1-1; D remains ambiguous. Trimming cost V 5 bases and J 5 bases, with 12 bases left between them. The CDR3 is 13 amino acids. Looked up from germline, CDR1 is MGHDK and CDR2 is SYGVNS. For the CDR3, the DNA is TGTGCCAGCAGTTCGATAGGGAGGACTGAAGCTTTCTTT. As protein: CASSSIGRTEAFF.

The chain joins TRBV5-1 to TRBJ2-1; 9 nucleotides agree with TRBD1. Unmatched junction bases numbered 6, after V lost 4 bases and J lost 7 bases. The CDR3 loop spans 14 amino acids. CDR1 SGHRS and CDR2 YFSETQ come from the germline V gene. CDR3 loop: CASSRGQGLNEQFF. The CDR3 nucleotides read TGCGCCAGCAGCCGGGGACAGGGACTTAATGAGCAGTTCTTC.

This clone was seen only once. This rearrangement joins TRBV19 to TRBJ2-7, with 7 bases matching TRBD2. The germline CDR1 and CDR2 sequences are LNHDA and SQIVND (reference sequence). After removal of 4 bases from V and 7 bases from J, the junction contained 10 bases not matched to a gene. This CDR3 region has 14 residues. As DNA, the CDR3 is TGTGCCAGTAGTACCCCGGGCCCCGGGAGGGAGCAGTACTTC. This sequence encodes CASSTPGPGREQYF.

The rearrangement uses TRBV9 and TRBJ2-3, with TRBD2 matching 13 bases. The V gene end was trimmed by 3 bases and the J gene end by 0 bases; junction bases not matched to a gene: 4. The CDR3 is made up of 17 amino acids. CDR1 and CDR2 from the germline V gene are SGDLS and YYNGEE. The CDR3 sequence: CASSGTSGGSSTDTQYF. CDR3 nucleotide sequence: TGTGCCAGCAGCGGGACTAGCGGGGGATCTAGCACAGATACGCAGTATTTT.

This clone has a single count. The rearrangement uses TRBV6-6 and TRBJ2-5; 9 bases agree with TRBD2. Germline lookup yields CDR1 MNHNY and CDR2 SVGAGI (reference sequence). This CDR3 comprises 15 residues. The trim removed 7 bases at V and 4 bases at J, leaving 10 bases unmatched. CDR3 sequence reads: CASTYSGGRGETQYF. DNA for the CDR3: TGTGCCAGCACCTATAGCGGGGGCCGGGGAGAGACCCAGTACTTC.

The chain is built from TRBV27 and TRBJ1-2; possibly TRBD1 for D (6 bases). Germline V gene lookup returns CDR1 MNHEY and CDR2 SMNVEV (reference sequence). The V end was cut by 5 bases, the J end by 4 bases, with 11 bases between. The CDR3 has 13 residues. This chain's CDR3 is CASSLGQLYGYTF. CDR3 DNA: TGTGCCAGCAGTCTTGGACAGCTCTATGGCTACACCTTC.

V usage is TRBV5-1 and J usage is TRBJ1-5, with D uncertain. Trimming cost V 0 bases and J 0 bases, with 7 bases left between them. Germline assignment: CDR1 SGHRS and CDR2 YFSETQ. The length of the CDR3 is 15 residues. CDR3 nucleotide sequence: TGCGCCAGCAGCTTGGAGGCAGGTAGCAATCAGCCCCAGCATTTT. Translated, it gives CASSLEAGSNQPQHF.

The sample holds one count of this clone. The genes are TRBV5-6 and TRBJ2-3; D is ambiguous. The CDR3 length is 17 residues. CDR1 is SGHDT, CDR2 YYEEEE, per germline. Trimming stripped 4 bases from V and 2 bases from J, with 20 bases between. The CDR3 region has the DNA TGTGCCAGCAGCGCCGTCGCGGCGGTGATCCTCACAGATACGCAGTATTTT. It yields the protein CASSAVAAVILTDTQYF.

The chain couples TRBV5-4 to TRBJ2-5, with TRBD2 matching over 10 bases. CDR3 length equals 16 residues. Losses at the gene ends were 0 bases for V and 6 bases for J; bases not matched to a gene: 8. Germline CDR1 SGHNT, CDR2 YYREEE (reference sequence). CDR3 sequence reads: CASSLGQAGGPQTQYF. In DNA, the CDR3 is TGTGCCAGCAGCTTGGGACAAGCGGGAGGGCCGCAGACCCAGTACTTC.

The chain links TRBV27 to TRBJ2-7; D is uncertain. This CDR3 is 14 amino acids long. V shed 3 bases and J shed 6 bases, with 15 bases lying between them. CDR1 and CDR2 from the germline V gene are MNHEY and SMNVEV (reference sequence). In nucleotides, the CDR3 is TGTGCCAGCAGTTTTCGCCTAGAAGTGGGCGAGCAGTACTTC. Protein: CASSFRLEVGEQYF.

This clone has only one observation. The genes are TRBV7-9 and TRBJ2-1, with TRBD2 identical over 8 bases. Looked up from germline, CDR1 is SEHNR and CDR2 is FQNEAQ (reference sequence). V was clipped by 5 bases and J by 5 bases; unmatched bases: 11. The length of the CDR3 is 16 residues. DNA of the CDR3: TGTGCCAGCAGCACTAGCGGAGGGGTCCGCGACAATGAGCAGTTCTTC. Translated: CASSTSGGVRDNEQFF.